Listed here is a single T cell receptor (beta chain). The record originates from a study of blood T cell repertoires in COVID-19. Across the whole study: Samples of COVID-19 (acute and convalescent) were obtained from the United States, Italy and Spain. Sources were T cells, B-cell-depleted T cells, or PBMCs; the material itself was cDNA or gDNA.

In the original workflow: It was from reference gene primer amplification that nucleated cell counts were estimated. Profiling relied on immunoSEQ multiplex PCR, and the TCRdb table lists in-frame clones only, not all of them. V, J and clone size are those of that table, while D and trimming were read from the DNA. The table records 200,000 to 300,000 clones, around 90% of them present only once. CDR1 PRHDT and CDR2 FYEKMQ come from the germline V gene (reference sequence). The CDR3 loop spans 18 amino acids. With 3 bases removed from V and 4 bases from J, the gap between germline ends came to 23 bases.

This sequence originates from a man younger than 30 with active or convalescent COVID-19. The chain uses TRBV13 and TRBJ2-3; TRBD1 might be the D (6 bases). The sample comprised peripheral blood. The CDR3 spells CASSFEGETADSADTQYF. The CDR3 coding sequence is TGTGCCAGCAGCTTTGAGGGGGAGACAGCGGACTCCGCAGATACGCAGTATTTT.